The 30 T cell receptor beta chains given below trace back to one sample, sequenced in a study of T cell repertoires in cytomegalovirus infection. TCRdb processed the reads anew with MiXCR; each CDR3 protein has one entry. The table lists approximately 110,000 distinct CDR3 sequences, approximately 30% of them singletons. These receptors' targets are unknown. The sample consisted of CD8+ T cells from cultured PBMCs, taken from culture after CMV antigen stimulation. The receptors were gathered from a human donor in good health (CMV status not recorded). Some clones in this sample may be carry-over from other donors' samples.

The chain recombines TRBV7-6 with TRBJ2-7, with no clear D. The V end was cut by 1 base, the J end by 3 bases, with 13 bases between. The CDR3 is 15 amino acids. CDR1 SGHVS and CDR2 FNYEAQ come from the germline V gene. CDR3 nucleotides: TGTGCCAGCAGCTTAGGGGTCCACTTCGACTACGAGCAGTACTTC. Its protein product is CASSLGVHFDYEQYF.

This clonotype was seen a handful of times. The J gene is TRBJ2-3, the V gene TRBV6-6; the D gene is possibly TRBD1 (5 bases). Per germline, CDR1 MNHNY and CDR2 SVGAGI (reference sequence). V was shortened by 7 bases and J by 5 bases, with 25 bases between the two germline ends. This CDR3 region has 17 residues. The CDR3 bases are TGTGCCAGCACCAGGTCTCGTGGGGCTACCAGGGAAGATACGCAGTATTTT. It translates to CASTRSRGATREDTQYF.

This clonotype occurred a few times. The V gene is TRBV20-1, the J gene TRBJ1-2; D unclear. Germline CDR1 is DFQATT and CDR2 is SNEGSKA (reference sequence). The CDR3 totals 15 residues. Trimming stripped 3 bases from V and 1 base from J, with 15 bases between. CDR3 in DNA: TGCAGTGCTAGTTCAAGTAGGGAAGTTAACTATGGCTACACCTTC. It translates to CSASSSREVNYGYTF.

This rearrangement joins TRBV20-1 to TRBJ2-3, with TRBD2 matching 12 bases. CDR1 is DFQATT, CDR2 SNEGSKA, per germline (reference sequence). This CDR3 is 16 amino acids long. Unmatched junction bases numbered 8, after V lost 1 base and J lost 6 bases. CDR3 amino acids: CSARVLAGGILDTQYF. In DNA, the CDR3 is TGCAGTGCTAGAGTACTAGCGGGGGGCATTTTGGATACGCAGTATTTT.

A few counts support this clonotype. J is TRBJ2-1 and V is TRBV7-2; 9 nucleotides align to TRBD1. V shed 4 bases, J shed 4 bases, and the junction held 8 bases outside the gene matches. The germline V gene has CDR1 SGHTA and CDR2 FQGNSA. CDR3 length: 16 amino acids. Written as DNA, the CDR3 is TGTGCCAGCAGCTCCGAACAGGGGGCCTATTACAATGAGCAGTTCTTC. Encoded protein: CASSSEQGAYYNEQFF.

This chain uses TRBV6-1 with TRBJ1-2; possibly TRBD1 for D (6 bases). The ends were cut back, 0 bases at V and 4 bases at J, with 15 bases in the middle. Germline V gene sequence: CDR1 MNHNS, CDR2 SASEGT. CDR3 length equals 16 residues. The CDR3 nucleotides read TGTGCCAGCAGTGAAGCGGATTTTGGACAGAGCTATGGCTACACCTTC. Its translation: CASSEADFGQSYGYTF.

This clonotype was seen more than once but under ten times. The chain uses TRBV28 and TRBJ1-4; maybe TRBD1 (5 bases). The germline V gene has CDR1 MDHEN and CDR2 SYDVKM. CDR3 length: 16 amino acids. V was shortened by 7 bases and J by 6 bases, with 21 bases between the two germline ends. CDR3 coding DNA: TGTGCCAGCACCATTTATGCGGGGGGACTTGATGAAAAACTGTTTTTT. Translating gives CASTIYAGGLDEKLFF.

This sequence joins TRBV20-1 and TRBJ1-1, with D possibly TRBD1 on 6 matching bases. Germline-derived CDR1 and CDR2 are DFQATT and SNEGSKA (reference sequence). V lost 6 bases and J lost 0, with 23 bases in between. This CDR3 spans 17 amino acids. CDR3 nucleotides: TGCAGTGCCAGCGAGAGGACAGACCCCAAATTGAACACTGAAGCTTTCTTT. Translating it yields CSASERTDPKLNTEAFF.

The rearrangement links TRBV6-1 to TRBJ2-5, with unresolved D. The V end was cut by 4 bases, the J end by 5 bases, with 11 bases between. CDR1 is MNHNS and CDR2 is SASEGT in the germline V gene. The CDR3 totals 13 residues. The DNA of the CDR3 is TGTGCCAGCAGTGGTGGGGTCACGGAGACCCAGTACTTC. This encodes CASSGGVTETQYF.

This clonotype was counted a few times. The chain is built from TRBV7-8 and TRBJ1-5; weak D call: TRBD1 (5 bases). The CDR3 sequence is 15 residues long. Germline V gene lookup returns CDR1 SGHVS and CDR2 FQNEAQ. The ends were cut back, 1 base at V and 5 bases at J, with 12 bases in the middle. CDR3 coding DNA: TGTGCCAGCAGCTTAGGACCAGGGTCTCATCAGCCCCAGCATTTT. Its translation is CASSLGPGSHQPQHF.

V gene TRBV5-6 combines with J gene TRBJ2-7, with D maybe TRBD1 (6 bases). The CDR3 totals 17 residues. Trimming left V 1 base short and J 2 bases short, with 19 bases between. Germline CDR1 reads SGHDT; CDR2 reads YYEEEE. CDR3 nucleotide sequence: TGTGCCAGCAGCTTGATGTCCGGGACAAGTGAACCCTACGAGCAGTACTTC. It is translated as CASSLMSGTSEPYEQYF.

This clonotype was picked up a small number of times. The genes are TRBV7-6 and TRBJ1-2; no firm D call. This CDR3 comprises 11 residues. Germline CDR1 SGHVS, CDR2 FNYEAQ. Trimming pared 0 bases from V and 8 bases from J, leaving 4 bases between. The chain's CDR3 is CASSLARGYTF. In DNA, the CDR3 is TGTGCCAGCAGCTTAGCCCGGGGCTACACCTTC.

This clonotype has only one observation. The chain links TRBV5-1 to TRBJ2-7, with 8 bases identical to TRBD2. The germline V gene encodes CDR1 SGHRS and CDR2 YFSETQ. This CDR3 contains 15 residues. V was pared by 5 bases and J by 1 base, with 8 bases of the junction left unmatched. CDR3 sequence reads: CASSFDSGASYEQYF. In DNA form, the CDR3 reads TGCGCCAGCAGTTTTGATAGCGGGGCTTCCTACGAGCAGTACTTC.

The rearrangement uses TRBV7-6 and TRBJ1-3; 9 positions agree with TRBD1. J lost 4 bases, V lost 5 bases, and 3 bases had no gene match. The length of the CDR3 is 14 residues. Germline V CDR1 and CDR2: SGHVS, FNYEAQ. This chain's CDR3 is CASSNRGLGNTIYF. The CDR3, as DNA: TGTGCCAGCAGCAACAGGGGGCTGGGAAACACCATATATTTT.

V is TRBV7-6 and J is TRBJ2-1, with 7 bases identical to TRBD2. CDR3 size: 16 residues. J lost 2 bases, V lost 0 bases, and 4 bases had no gene match. In germline, CDR1 is SGHVS, CDR2 FNYEAQ. CDR3 nucleotide sequence: TGTGCCAGCAGCTTAGCGTCCGGGGGGACCTACAATGAGCAGTTCTTC. This translates into CASSLASGGTYNEQFF.

The sample holds a few counts of this clonotype. The rearrangement joins TRBV7-9 to TRBJ1-3, with D hard to call. CDR1 SEHNR and CDR2 FQNEAQ come from the germline V gene (reference sequence). V dropped 6 bases and J dropped 0 bases, with 12 bases sitting between them. The CDR3 has 15 amino acids. CDR3 residues: CASSRVSDSGNTIYF. The CDR3 nucleotides read TGTGCCAGCAGTCGTGTCAGCGACTCTGGAAACACCATATATTTT.

CDR3 loop: CASSQDQGLNTEAFF. The CDR3 DNA is TGTGCCAGCAGCCAAGATCAGGGCTTGAACACTGAAGCTTTCTTT. This chain connects TRBV14 to TRBJ1-1, with a weak D call TRBD1 (5 bases). This CDR3 has 15 residues. Germline-derived CDR1 and CDR2 are SGHDN and FVKESK. Between the trimmed V and J ends, which lost 0 bases and 0 bases, there was a span of 8 bases. Full variable domain (outside the CDR3, taken from reference TRBV14 and TRBJ1-1): EAGVTQFPSHSVIEKGQTVTLRCDPISGHDNLYWYRRVMGKEIKFLLHFVKESKQDESGMPNNRFLAERTGGTYSTLKVQPAELEDSGVYFCASSQDQGLNTEAFFGQGTRLTVV.

This clonotype appeared a few times. This chain links TRBV7-3 with TRBJ2-3; the match to TRBD2 covers 12 bases. The CDR3 contains 17 residues. Germline V gives CDR1 SGHTA, CDR2 FQGTGA. V shed 5 bases and J 0 bases; nucleotides not matched to a gene: 6. The CDR3 reads CASSLHGLAGSTDTQYF. The CDR3 DNA is TGTGCCAGCAGCCTCCACGGACTAGCGGGGAGCACAGATACGCAGTATTTT. The variable domain in full, with the rest retrieved from reference TRBV7-3 and TRBJ2-3, is GAGVSQTPSNKVTEKGKYVELRCDPISGHTALYWYRQSLGQGPEFLIYFQGTGAADDSGLPNDRFFAVRPEGSVSTLKIQRTERGDSAVYLCASSLHGLAGSTDTQYFGPGTRLTVL.

The rearrangement uses TRBV7-9 and TRBJ1-1; no firm D call. The CDR3 runs to 16 residues. Germline V gene data show CDR1 as SEHNR and CDR2 as FQNEAQ (reference sequence). Trimming took off 2 bases at V and 2 bases at J, with 15 bases between the two ends. DNA of the CDR3: TGTGCCAGCAGCTTACTGGGTGGACGGTCTAACACTGAAGCTTTCTTT. This translates into CASSLLGGRSNTEAFF.

This clonotype was detected once. An end of the junction does not agree with germline; a read error may underlie this. The chain has TRBV4-1 and TRBJ2-3; D gene uncertain. The CDR3 consists of 13 residues. Looked up from germline, CDR1 is MGHRA and CDR2 is YSYEKL. As DNA, the CDR3 is TGCGCCAGCAGCAAAGATGAGTTAGATACGCAGTATTTT. Protein product: CASSKDELDTQYF.

This clonotype was observed a few times. The V and J genes are TRBV6-1 and TRBJ2-7, with D possibly matching TRBD1 (5 bases). There are 13 residues in the CDR3. V was pared by 3 bases and J by 3 bases, with 9 bases between. Germline-derived CDR1 and CDR2 are MNHNS and SASEGT. The CDR3 sequence: CASSETVIYEQYF. DNA of the CDR3: TGTGCCAGCAGTGAGACAGTGATCTACGAGCAGTACTTC.

The chain joins TRBV3-1 to TRBJ2-5, with TRBD2 as a possible D gene (6 bases). This CDR3 spans 15 amino acids. CDR1 is LGHDT and CDR2 is YNNKEL in the germline V gene (reference sequence). Trimming shortened V by 2 bases and J by 3 bases, and 13 bases separated the two germline ends. For the CDR3, the DNA is TGTGCCAGCAGCCAAACTAGCTCTGGTAAAGAGACCCAGTACTTC. Amino acid sequence: CASSQTSSGKETQYF.

This clonotype turned up a few times. The chain joins TRBV7-9 to TRBJ1-5; D unclear. With 5 bases removed from V and 4 bases from J, the gap between germline ends came to 21 bases. The CDR3 consists of 17 residues. CDR1 SEHNR and CDR2 FQNEAQ come from the germline V gene (reference sequence). The CDR3 protein is CASSPGGTGVGNQPQHF. CDR3 nucleotides: TGTGCCAGCAGCCCCGGTGGAACGGGAGTGGGGAATCAGCCCCAGCATTTT.

The chain has TRBV6-1 and TRBJ2-3; the D is unclear. Germline CDR1 MNHNS, CDR2 SASEGT. Trimming cost V 0 bases and J 6 bases, with 16 bases left between them. The CDR3 runs 16 residues. CDR3 sequence reads: CASSEAGGSVGDTQYF. The DNA for the CDR3 is TGTGCCAGCAGTGAAGCGGGTGGTTCTGTTGGGGATACGCAGTATTTT.

This clonotype was seen only a few times. The chain joins TRBV7-9 to TRBJ1-3; D ambiguous. Germline V CDR1 and CDR2: SEHNR, FQNEAQ (reference sequence). V lost 4 bases and J lost 4, with 11 bases in between. The CDR3 consists of 14 residues. The CDR3 nucleotides read TGTGCCAGCAGCTCCTTAGAGGCGGGAAACACCATATATTTT. Translation gives CASSSLEAGNTIYF.

The chain is built from TRBV9 and TRBJ1-1; D perhaps matches TRBD1 (5 bases). V shed 0 bases and J shed 4 bases, with 7 bases lying between them. This CDR3 spans 13 amino acids. From germline, CDR1 is SGDLS and CDR2 YYNGEE. CDR3 bases: TGTGCCAGCAGCGTAGTGGGGACCACTGAAGCTTTCTTT. This gives the protein CASSVVGTTEAFF.

The table lists this clonotype with a few counts. The CDR3 sequence: CASSTRGDREQYF. The CDR3 DNA is TGTGCCAGCAGTACTAGGGGGGATCGGGAGCAGTACTTC. The rearrangement links TRBV6-6 to TRBJ2-7; D may correspond to TRBD1 or TRBD2 (6 bases each). Germline-derived CDR1 and CDR2 are MNHNY and SVGAGI (reference sequence). With 5 bases removed from V and 7 bases from J, the gap between germline ends came to 15 bases. CDR3 size: 13 residues.

The rearrangement joins TRBV6-1 to TRBJ1-2, with D uncertain. This CDR3 spans 14 amino acids. The V and J ends lost 0 bases and 5 bases respectively, with 10 bases between them. The germline V gene encodes CDR1 MNHNS and CDR2 SASEGT. DNA for the CDR3: TGTGCCAGCAGTGAAGCGCGTGTCTCATATGGCTACACCTTC. This gives the protein CASSEARVSYGYTF.

The chain uses TRBV28 and TRBJ2-3, with 10 bases that match TRBD2. The CDR3 is 17 residues long. Losses at the gene ends were 5 bases for V and 4 bases for J; bases not matched to a gene: 12. Germline values: CDR1 MDHEN, CDR2 SYDVKM. CDR3 DNA: TGTGCCAGCAGTATCCCTACTCTAGCGGGGGAGGCAGATACGCAGTATTTT. As protein: CASSIPTLAGEADTQYF.

This clonotype was counted many times. V is TRBV7-2 and J is TRBJ2-7, with 10 bases identical to TRBD1. The CDR3 is 15 amino acids. From germline, CDR1 is SGHTA and CDR2 FQGNSA. Trimming cost V 5 bases and J 5 bases; bases outside gene matches: 9. The chain's CDR3 is CASSAPGQGFHEQYF. The CDR3 DNA reads TGTGCCAGCAGCGCCCCGGGACAGGGGTTCCACGAGCAGTACTTC. Drawing the rest from reference TRBV7-2 and TRBJ2-7, the complete variable domain is GAGVSQSPSNKVTEKGKDVELRCDPISGHTALYWYRQSLGQGLEFLIYFQGNSAPDKSGLPSDRFSAERTGGSVSTLTIQRTQQEDSAVYLCASSAPGQGFHEQYFGPGTRLTVT.